The clone carrying this TCR beta chain was seen only once. V was cut by 2 bases and J by 7 bases, with 6 bases left in between. The CDR3 is 12 residues long. The germline V gene has CDR1 MDHEN and CDR2 SYDVKM. This table comes from immunoSEQ multiplex PCR, and its TCRdb copy is limited to in-frame clones, with some not included. The top ten hold approximately 1% of the sample, which has over a million clones, roughly 97% seen once. This entry is derived from a study of shared clonotypes between healthy human individuals. Sequencing used naive CD4+ T cells sorted from blood. Subset given: CD45RA+ positively selected. V gene TRBV28 combines with J gene TRBJ2-1; D gene uncertain. This receptor was taken from a man aged 30 to 39 in good health. CDR3 nucleotides: TGTGCCAGCAGTTTACTATTGAATGAGCAGTTCTTC. Amino acid sequence: CASSLLLNEQFF.